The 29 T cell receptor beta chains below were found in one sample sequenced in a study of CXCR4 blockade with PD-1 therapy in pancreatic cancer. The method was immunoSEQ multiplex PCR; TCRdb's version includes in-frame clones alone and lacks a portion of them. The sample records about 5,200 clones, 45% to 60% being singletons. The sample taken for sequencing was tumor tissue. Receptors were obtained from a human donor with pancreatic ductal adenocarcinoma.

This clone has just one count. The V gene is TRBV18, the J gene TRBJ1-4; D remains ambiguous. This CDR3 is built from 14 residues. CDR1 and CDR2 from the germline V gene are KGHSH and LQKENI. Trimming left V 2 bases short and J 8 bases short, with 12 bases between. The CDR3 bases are TGTGCCAGCTCACCAGGACCCACGGGAGAAAAACTGTTTTTT. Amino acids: CASSPGPTGEKLFF.

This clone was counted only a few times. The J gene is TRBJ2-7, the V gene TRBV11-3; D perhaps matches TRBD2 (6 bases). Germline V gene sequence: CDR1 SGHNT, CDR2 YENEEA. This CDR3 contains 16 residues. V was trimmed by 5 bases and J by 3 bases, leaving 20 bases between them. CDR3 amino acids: CASSARLGERSYEQYF. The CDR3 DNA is TGTGCCAGCAGCGCCCGACTAGGGGAACGGAGCTACGAGCAGTACTTC.

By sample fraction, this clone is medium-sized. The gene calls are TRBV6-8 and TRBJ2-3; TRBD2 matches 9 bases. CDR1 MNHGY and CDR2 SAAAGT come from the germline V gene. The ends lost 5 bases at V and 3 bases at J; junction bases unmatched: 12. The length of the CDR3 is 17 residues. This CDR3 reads CASSAAVGSGSTDTQYF. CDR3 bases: TGTGCCAGCAGTGCCGCTGTGGGTAGCGGGAGTACAGATACGCAGTATTTT.

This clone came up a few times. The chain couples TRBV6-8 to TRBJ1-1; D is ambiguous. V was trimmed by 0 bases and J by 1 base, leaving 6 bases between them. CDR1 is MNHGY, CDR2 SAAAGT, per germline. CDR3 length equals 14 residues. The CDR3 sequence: CASSYSTRNTEAFF. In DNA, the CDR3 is TGTGCCAGCAGTTACTCGACTCGGAACACTGAAGCTTTCTTT.

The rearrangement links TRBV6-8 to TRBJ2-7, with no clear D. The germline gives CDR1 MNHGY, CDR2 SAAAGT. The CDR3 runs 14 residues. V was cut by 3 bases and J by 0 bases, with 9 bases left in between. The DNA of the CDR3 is TGTGCCAGCAGTTATATCAGGACCTCCTACGAGCAGTACTTC. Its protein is CASSYIRTSYEQYF.

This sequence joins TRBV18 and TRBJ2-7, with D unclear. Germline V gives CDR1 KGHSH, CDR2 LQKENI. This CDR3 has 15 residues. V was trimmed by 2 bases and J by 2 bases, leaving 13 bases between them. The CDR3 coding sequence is TGTGCCAGCTCACCAGGAACAGTTAATGCCTACGAGCAGTACTTC. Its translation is CASSPGTVNAYEQYF.

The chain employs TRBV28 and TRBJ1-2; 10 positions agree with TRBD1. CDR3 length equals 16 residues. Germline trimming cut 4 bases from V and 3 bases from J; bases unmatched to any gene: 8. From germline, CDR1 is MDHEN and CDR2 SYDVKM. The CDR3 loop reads CASSSVTGGIDYGYTF. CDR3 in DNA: TGTGCCAGCAGTTCCGTGACAGGGGGCATTGACTATGGCTACACCTTC.

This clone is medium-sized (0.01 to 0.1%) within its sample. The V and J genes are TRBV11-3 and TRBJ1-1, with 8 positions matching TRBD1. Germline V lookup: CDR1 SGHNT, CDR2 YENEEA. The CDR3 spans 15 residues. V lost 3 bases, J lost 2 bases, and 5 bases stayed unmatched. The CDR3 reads CASSFTQGGNTEAFF. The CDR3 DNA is TGTGCCAGCAGCTTTACACAGGGGGGTAACACTGAAGCTTTCTTT. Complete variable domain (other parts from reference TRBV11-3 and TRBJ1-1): EAGVVQSPRYKIIEKKQPVAFWCNPISGHNTLYWYLQNLGQGPELLIRYENEEAVDDSQLPKDRFSAERLKGVDSTLKIQPAELGDSAVYLCASSFTQGGNTEAFFGQGTRLTVV.

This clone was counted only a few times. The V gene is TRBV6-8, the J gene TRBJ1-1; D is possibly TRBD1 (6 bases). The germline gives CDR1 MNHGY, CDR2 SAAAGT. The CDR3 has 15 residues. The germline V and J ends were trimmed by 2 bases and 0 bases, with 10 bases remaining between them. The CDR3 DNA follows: TGTGCCAGCAGTTACCAGGGGCAACTGAACACTGAAGCTTTCTTT. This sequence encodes CASSYQGQLNTEAFF.

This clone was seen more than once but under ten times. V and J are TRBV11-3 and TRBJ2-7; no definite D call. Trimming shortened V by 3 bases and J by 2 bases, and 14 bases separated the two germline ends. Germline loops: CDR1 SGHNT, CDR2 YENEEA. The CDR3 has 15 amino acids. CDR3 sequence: CASSLRGSTPYEQYF. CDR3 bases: TGTGCCAGCAGCTTGAGAGGCTCTACACCCTACGAGCAGTACTTC.

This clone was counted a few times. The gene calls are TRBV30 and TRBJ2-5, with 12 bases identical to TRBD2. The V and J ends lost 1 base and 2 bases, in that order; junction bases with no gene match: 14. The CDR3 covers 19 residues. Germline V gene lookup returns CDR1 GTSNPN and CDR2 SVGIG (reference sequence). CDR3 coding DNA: TGTGCCTGGAGTGCTACCCTGACTAGCGGGAGAGTAGGGCAAGAGACCCAGTACTTC. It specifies CAWSATLTSGRVGQETQYF.

The CDR3 DNA sequence: TGTGCCAGTAGTATAAGATTCCAAGAGACCCAGTACTTC. It yields the protein CASSIRFQETQYF. The genes are TRBV19 and TRBJ2-5, with D uncertain. The CDR3 is 13 residues long. Germline V CDR1 and CDR2: LNHDA, SQIVND (reference sequence). Deletions cut 2 bases from V and 1 base from J, with 5 bases between.

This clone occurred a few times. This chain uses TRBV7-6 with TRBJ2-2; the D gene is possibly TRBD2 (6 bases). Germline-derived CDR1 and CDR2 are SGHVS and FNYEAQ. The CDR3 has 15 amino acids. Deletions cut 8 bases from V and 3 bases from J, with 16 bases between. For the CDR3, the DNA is TGTGCCAGCCTCTCCGGGACTGGGTACACCGGGGAGCTGTTTTTT. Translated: CASLSGTGYTGELFF.

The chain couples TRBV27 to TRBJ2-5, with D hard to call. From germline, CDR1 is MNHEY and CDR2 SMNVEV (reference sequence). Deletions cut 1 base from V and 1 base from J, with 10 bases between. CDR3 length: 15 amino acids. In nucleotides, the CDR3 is TGTGCCAGCAGTTTATTGGATCCAATCCAAGAGACCCAGTACTTC. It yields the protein CASSLLDPIQETQYF.

CDR3 sequence: CASRQGAYEQYF. The CDR3 bases are TGTGCCAGTCGACAGGGCGCCTACGAGCAGTACTTC. The chain carries TRBV28 and TRBJ2-7; 7 nucleotides line up with TRBD1. The CDR3 has 12 residues. Unmatched junction bases numbered 4, after V lost 9 bases and J lost 2 bases. Per the germline V gene, CDR1 is MDHEN and CDR2 is SYDVKM.

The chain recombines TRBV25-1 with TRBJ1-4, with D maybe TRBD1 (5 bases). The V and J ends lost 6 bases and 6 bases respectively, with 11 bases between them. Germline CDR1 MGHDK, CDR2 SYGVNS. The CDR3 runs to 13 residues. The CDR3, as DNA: TGTGCCAGCAGCGGGTTCAGGGATGAAAAACTGTTTTTT. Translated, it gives CASSGFRDEKLFF.

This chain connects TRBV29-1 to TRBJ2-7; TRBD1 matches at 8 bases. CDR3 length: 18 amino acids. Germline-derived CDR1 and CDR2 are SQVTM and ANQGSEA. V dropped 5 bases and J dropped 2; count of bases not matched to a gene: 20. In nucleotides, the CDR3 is TGCAGCGTTACTCATACCGGAGGTGGCTGGGACAGGCCCTACGAGCAGTACTTC. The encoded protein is CSVTHTGGGWDRPYEQYF.

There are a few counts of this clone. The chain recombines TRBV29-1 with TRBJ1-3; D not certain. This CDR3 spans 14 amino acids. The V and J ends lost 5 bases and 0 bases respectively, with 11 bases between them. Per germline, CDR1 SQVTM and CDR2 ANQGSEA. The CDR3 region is CSVLDPGSGNTIYF. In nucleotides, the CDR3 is TGCAGCGTTCTAGACCCGGGCTCTGGAAACACCATATATTTT.

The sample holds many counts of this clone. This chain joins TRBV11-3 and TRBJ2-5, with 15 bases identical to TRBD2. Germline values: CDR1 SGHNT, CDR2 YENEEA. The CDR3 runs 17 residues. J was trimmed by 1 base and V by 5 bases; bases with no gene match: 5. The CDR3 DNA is TGTGCCAGCAGCCATGGACTAGCGGGAGGGGGCCAAGAGACCCAGTACTTC. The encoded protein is CASSHGLAGGGQETQYF.

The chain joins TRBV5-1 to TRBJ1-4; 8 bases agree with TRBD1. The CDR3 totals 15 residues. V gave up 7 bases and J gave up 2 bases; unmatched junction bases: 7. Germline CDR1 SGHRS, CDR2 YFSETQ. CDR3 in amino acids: CASRQGLVTNEKLFF. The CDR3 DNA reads TGCGCCAGCCGACAGGGGCTTGTGACTAATGAAAAACTGTTTTTT.

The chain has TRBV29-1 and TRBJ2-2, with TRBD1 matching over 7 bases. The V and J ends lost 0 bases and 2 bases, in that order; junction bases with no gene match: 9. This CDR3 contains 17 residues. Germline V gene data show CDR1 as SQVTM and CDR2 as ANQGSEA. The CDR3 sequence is CSVEDLPGTANTGELFF. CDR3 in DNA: TGCAGCGTTGAAGATCTTCCCGGGACAGCAAACACCGGGGAGCTGTTTTTT.

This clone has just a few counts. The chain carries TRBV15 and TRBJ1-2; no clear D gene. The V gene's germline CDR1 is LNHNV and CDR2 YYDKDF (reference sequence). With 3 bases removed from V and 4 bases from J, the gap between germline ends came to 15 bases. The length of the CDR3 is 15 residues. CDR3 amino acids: CATSSMREGSYGYTF. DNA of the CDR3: TGTGCCACCAGCAGTATGAGGGAGGGTAGCTATGGCTACACCTTC.

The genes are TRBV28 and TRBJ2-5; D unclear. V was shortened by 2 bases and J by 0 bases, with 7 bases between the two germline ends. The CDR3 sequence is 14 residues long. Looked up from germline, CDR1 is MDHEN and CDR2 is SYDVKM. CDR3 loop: CASSLQEYQETQYF. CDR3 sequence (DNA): TGTGCCAGCAGTTTACAGGAGTACCAAGAGACCCAGTACTTC.

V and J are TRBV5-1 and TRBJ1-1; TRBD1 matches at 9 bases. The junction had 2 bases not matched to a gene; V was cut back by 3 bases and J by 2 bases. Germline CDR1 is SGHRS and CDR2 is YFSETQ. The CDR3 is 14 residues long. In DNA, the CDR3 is TGCGCCAGCAGCTGGGACAGGGCTAACACTGAAGCTTTCTTT. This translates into CASSWDRANTEAFF. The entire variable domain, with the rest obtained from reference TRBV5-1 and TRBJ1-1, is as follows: KAGVTQTPRYLIKTRGQQVTLSCSPISGHRSVSWYQQTPGQGLQFLFEYFSETQRNKGNFPGRFSGRQFSNSRSEMNVSTLELGDSALYLCASSWDRANTEAFFGQGTRLTVV.

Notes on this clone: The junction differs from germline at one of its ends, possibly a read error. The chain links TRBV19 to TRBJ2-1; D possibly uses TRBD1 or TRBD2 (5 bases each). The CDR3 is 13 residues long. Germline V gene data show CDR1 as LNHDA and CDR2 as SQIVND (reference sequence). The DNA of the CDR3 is TGTGCCAATAGTCCCCGGGACCGCGGTGAGCAGTTCTTC. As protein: CANSPRDRGEQFF.

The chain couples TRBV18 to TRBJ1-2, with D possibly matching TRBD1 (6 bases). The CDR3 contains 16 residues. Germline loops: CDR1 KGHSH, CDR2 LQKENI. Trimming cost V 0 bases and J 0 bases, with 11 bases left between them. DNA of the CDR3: TGTGCCAGCTCACCACCCAACAGGGCCACTAACTATGGCTACACCTTC. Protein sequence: CASSPPNRATNYGYTF.

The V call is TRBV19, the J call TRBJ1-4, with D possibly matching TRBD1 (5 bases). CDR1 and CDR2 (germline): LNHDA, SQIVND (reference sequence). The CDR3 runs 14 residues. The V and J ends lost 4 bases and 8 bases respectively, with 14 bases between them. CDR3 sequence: CASSKGESWEKLFF. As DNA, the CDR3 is TGTGCCAGTAGTAAAGGGGAGAGTTGGGAAAAACTGTTTTTT.

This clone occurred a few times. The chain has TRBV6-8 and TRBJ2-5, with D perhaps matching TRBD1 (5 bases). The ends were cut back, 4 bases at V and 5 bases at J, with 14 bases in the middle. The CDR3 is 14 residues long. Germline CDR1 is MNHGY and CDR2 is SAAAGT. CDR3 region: CASSSRAGSETQYF. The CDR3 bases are TGTGCCAGCAGTTCCCGGGCAGGGTCCGAGACCCAGTACTTC.

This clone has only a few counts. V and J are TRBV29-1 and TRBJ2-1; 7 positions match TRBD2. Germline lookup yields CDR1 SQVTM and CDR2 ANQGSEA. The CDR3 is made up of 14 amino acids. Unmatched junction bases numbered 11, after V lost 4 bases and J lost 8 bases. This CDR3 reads CSVAPGGSAHEQFF. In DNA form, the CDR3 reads TGCAGCGTTGCCCCTGGCGGGAGTGCGCATGAGCAGTTCTTC.